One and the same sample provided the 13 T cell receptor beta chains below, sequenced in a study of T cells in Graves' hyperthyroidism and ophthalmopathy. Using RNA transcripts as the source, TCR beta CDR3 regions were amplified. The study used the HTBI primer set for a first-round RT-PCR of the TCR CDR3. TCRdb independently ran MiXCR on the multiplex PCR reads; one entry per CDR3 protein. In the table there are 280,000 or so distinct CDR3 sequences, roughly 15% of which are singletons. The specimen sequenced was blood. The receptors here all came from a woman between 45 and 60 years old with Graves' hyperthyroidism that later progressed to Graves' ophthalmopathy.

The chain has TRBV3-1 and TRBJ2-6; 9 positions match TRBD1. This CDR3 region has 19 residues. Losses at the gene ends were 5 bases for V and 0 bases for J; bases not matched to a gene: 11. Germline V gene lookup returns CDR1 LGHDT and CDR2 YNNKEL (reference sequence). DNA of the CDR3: TGTGCCAGCAGCACCCAGGGACAGGGAATTGTCTCTGGGGCCAACGTCCTGACTTTC. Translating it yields CASSTQGQGIVSGANVLTF.

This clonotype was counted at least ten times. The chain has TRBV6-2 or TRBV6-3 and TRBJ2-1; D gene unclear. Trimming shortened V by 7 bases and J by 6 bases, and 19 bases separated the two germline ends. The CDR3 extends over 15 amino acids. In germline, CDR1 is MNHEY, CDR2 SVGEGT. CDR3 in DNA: TGTGCCAGCATCCCACTACCAATGGGTCCCAATGAGCAGTTCTTC. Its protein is CASIPLPMGPNEQFF.

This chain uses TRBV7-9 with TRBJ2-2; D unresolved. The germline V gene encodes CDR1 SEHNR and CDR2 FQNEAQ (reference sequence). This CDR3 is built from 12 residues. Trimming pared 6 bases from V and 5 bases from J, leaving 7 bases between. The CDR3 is CASSKETGELFF. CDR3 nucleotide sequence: TGTGCCAGCAGTAAGGAAACCGGGGAGCTGTTTTTT.

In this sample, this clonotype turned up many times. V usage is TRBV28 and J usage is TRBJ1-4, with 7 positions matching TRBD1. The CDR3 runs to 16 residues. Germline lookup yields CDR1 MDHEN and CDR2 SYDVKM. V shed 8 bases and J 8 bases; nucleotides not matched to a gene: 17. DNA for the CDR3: TGTGCCAGCCTCGACAGGGATGGAATTTGGTACGAAAAACTGTTTTTT. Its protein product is CASLDRDGIWYEKLFF.

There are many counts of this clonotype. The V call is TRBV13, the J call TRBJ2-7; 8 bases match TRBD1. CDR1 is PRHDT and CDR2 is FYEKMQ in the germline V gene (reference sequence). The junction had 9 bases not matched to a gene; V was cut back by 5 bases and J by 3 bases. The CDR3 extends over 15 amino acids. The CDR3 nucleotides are TGTGCCAGCAGCGGAGGTGGACAGGGACTCTACGAGCAGTACTTC. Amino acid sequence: CASSGGGQGLYEQYF.

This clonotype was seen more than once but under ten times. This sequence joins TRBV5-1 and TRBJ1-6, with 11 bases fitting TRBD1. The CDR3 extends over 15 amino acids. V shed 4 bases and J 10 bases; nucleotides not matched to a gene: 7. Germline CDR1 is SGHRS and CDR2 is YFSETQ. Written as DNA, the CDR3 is TGCGCCAGCAGCCCTCGGACAGGGGGCGAATCACCCCTCCACTTT. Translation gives CASSPRTGGESPLHF.

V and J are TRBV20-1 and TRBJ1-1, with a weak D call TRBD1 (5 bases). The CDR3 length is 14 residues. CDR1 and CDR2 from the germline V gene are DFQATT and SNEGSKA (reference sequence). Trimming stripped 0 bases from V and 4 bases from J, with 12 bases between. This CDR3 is CSARDRQGFTEAFF. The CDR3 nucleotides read TGCAGTGCTAGAGATAGGCAGGGCTTCACTGAAGCTTTCTTT.

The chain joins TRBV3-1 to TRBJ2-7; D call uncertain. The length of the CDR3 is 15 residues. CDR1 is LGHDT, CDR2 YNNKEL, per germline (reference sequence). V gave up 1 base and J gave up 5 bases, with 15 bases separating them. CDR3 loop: CASSQVVRQENEQYF. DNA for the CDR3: TGTGCCAGCAGCCAAGTTGTTAGGCAGGAGAACGAGCAGTACTTC.

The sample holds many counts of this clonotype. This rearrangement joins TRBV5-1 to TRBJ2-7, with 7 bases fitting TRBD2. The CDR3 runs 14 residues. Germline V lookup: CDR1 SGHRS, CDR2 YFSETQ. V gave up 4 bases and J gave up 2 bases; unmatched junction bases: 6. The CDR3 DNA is TGCGCCAGCAGCCGGCGGGAGAAGGCCTACGAGCAGTACTTC. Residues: CASSRREKAYEQYF.

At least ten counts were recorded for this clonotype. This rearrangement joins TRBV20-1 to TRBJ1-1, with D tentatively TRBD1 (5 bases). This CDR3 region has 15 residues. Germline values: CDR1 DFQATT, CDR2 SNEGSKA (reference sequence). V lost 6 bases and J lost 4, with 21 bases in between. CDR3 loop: CSAQGVRASGTEAFF. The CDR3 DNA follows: TGCAGTGCCCAGGGAGTGAGGGCCTCGGGCACTGAAGCTTTCTTT.

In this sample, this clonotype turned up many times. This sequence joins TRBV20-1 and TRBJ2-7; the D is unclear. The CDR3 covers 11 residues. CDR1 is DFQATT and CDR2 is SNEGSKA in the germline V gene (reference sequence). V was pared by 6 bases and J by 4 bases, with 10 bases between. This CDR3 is CSAKDGYEQYF. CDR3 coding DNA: TGCAGTGCAAAGGACGGATACGAGCAGTACTTC.

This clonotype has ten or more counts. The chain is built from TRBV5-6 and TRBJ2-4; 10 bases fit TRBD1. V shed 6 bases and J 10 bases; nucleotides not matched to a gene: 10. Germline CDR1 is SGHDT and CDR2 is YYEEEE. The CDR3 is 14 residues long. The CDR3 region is CASNTGQGPEIQYF. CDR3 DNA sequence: TGTGCCAGCAACACGGGACAGGGGCCCGAGATTCAGTACTTC.

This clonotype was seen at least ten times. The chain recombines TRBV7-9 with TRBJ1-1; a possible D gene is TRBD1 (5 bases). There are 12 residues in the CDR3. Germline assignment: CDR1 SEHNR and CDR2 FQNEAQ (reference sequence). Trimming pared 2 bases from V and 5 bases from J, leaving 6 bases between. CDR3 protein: CASSLRTTEAFF. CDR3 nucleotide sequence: TGTGCCAGCAGCTTAAGGACAACTGAAGCTTTCTTT.